This entry features one T cell receptor (beta chain) sequence. The data belong to a study of blood T cell repertoires in COVID-19. Study-level information: There were acute and convalescent COVID-19 samples, and they came from the United States, Italy and Spain. The cDNA or gDNA used as material had been derived from T cells, B-cell-depleted T cells, or PBMCs.

Original processing notes: Quantification of nucleated cells was approximated via reference gene primer amplification. TCRdb keeps only in-frame clones here, not all; method: immunoSEQ multiplex PCR. Clonal size and the V and J genes are those of that table, whereas D and trimming came from the DNA. The sample yields 300,000 to 450,000 clones, about 85% seen once. The CDR3 has 14 amino acids. The germline V gene encodes CDR1 MNHEY and CDR2 SMNVEV (reference sequence). V shed 5 bases and J shed 5 bases, with 13 bases lying between them. Sequencing was performed on peripheral blood. This sequence was found in a woman under 30 with acute or convalescent COVID-19. The chain is built from TRBV27 and TRBJ1-5; D remains unclear. CDR3 DNA: TGTGCCAGCAGTCCCACCGGCGGCTATCAGCCCCAGCATTTT. It yields the protein CASSPTGGYQPQHF.